These T cell receptor beta chains were read from a single sample in a study of post-analysis software for immune sequencing data. TCRdb ran MiXCR on the PCR reads and lists one entry per CDR3 protein. The table records about 810,000 distinct CDR3 sequences, 53% of them present only once. Material: blood. Receptors originate from a girl aged 5 to 17 with multiple sclerosis. CDR3s include the opening cysteine and the closing phenylalanine or tryptophan. Fields, in order: V gene, D gene, clone size, J gene, CDR3 length, CDR3 protein, CDR3 DNA. A D gene is named only where the DNA matches it firmly. Clone sizes are given selectively: once, few, many, or a class where the clone is expanded.

TRBV2	-	-	TRBJ2-7	13	CASSESVVYEQYF	TGTGCCAGCAGTGAATCAGTGGTCTACGAGCAGTACTTC
TRBV29-1	TRBD1	-	TRBJ2-5	12	CSALTGVETQYF	TGCAGCGCTTTGACAGGGGTAGAGACCCAGTACTTC
TRBV6-4	TRBD2	few	TRBJ2-3	15	CASSDSAGRTDTQYF	TGTGCCAGCAGTGACTCAGCGGGAAGGACAGATACGCAGTATTTT
TRBV4-1	TRBD1	once	TRBJ2-7	16	CASSFQEGQGRHEQYF	TGCGCCAGCAGCTTCCAGGAGGGACAGGGTCGCCACGAGCAGTACTTC
TRBV4-1	-	-	TRBJ1-1	15	CASRLMGGAGTEAFF	TGCGCCAGCAGATTAATGGGGGGCGCTGGGACTGAAGCTTTCTTT
TRBV4-2	TRBD2	-	TRBJ2-3	17	CASSQVRAGVSTDTQYF	TGTGCCAGCAGCCAAGTCAGAGCGGGGGTCTCCACAGATACGCAGTATTTT
TRBV15	-	-	TRBJ1-2	17	CATSREIGEPISYGYTF	TGTGCCACCAGCAGAGAAATTGGGGAGCCTATTTCCTATGGCTACACCTTC
TRBV7-9	TRBD2	-	TRBJ2-7	14	CASSSGRGRNEQYF	TGTGCCAGCAGCTCCGGGAGGGGGAGAAACGAGCAGTACTTC
TRBV20-1	-	-	TRBJ2-3	10	CSTGWDTQYF	TGCAGTACAGGTTGGGATACGCAGTATTTT
TRBV6-5	TRBD2	-	TRBJ2-3	14	CASSYGGDTDTQYF	TGTGCCAGCAGTTACGGGGGGGACACAGATACGCAGTATTTT
TRBV29-1	TRBD2	-	TRBJ2-7	12	CAGGWGPYEQYF	TGCGCGGGAGGTTGGGGTCCCTACGAGCAGTACTTC
TRBV29-1	TRBD1	few	TRBJ2-7	13	CSGGQGTQYEQYF	TGCAGCGGGGGACAGGGGACGCAATACGAGCAGTACTTC
TRBV20-1	-	-	TRBJ1-5	17	CSARDPEGQYSNQPQHF	TGCAGTGCTAGAGATCCGGAGGGGCAATATAGCAATCAGCCCCAGCATTTT
TRBV24-1	TRBD1	-	TRBJ2-7	14	CATSRTGESYEQYF	TGTGCCACCTCTCGGACAGGGGAGTCCTACGAGCAGTACTTC
TRBV12-3/TRBV12-4	-	-	TRBJ2-3	14	CASRGYGPYDTQYF	TGTGCCAGCAGAGGGTATGGCCCTTACGATACGCAGTATTTT
TRBV7-8	TRBD2	few	TRBJ2-5	17	CASSLASLAGGWGKQYF	TGTGCCAGCAGCTTAGCGTCGCTAGCGGGAGGATGGGGCAAGCAGTACTTC
TRBV7-9	TRBD2	-	TRBJ2-7	18	CASSLGLAGGLSAYEQYF	TGTGCCAGCAGTCTGGGACTAGCGGGAGGTCTTTCCGCCTACGAGCAGTACTTC
TRBV9	-	few	TRBJ2-1	17	CASSVAPLTAQYNEQFF	TGTGCCAGCAGCGTAGCTCCCCTGACAGCCCAGTACAATGAGCAGTTCTTC
TRBV20-1	TRBD2	-	TRBJ2-1	15	CSAAGLAGAYNEQFF	TGCAGTGCGGCGGGACTAGCGGGAGCCTACAATGAGCAGTTCTTC
TRBV5-1	-	-	TRBJ2-2	14	CASSLEGGRGELFF	TGCGCCAGCAGCTTGGAAGGGGGACGCGGGGAGCTGTTTTTT
TRBV7-2	-	-	TRBJ2-7	14	CASSLGYSSYEQYF	TGCGCCAGCAGCTTGGGATATAGCTCCTACGAGCAGTACTTC
TRBV6-1	TRBD2	-	TRBJ2-3	19	CASSEASRWTSGKGDTQYF	TGTGCCAGCAGTGAAGCTAGCCGCTGGACTAGCGGGAAAGGAGATACGCAGTATTTT
TRBV12-3/TRBV12-4	TRBD2	once	TRBJ2-7	15	CASSPIGGVSYEQYF	TGTGCCAGCAGTCCCATCGGGGGGGTCTCCTACGAGCAGTACTTC
TRBV15	TRBD2	few	TRBJ2-5	14	CATSRREGRETQYF	TGTGCCACCAGCAGGCGGGAGGGACGAGAGACCCAGTACTTC
TRBV25-1	-	-	TRBJ2-3	12	CASRDADFTQYF	TGTGCCAGCAGGGACGCGGACTTTACGCAGTATTTT
TRBV6-2/TRBV6-3	-	-	TRBJ1-5	15	CASRTHSVSNQPQHF	TGTGCCAGCAGAACCCACAGTGTTAGCAATCAGCCCCAGCATTTT
TRBV12-3/TRBV12-4	-	-	TRBJ2-7	11	CASESSYEQYF	TGTGCCAGCGAAAGCTCCTACGAGCAGTACTTC
TRBV29-1	-	few	TRBJ2-3	10	CSASEGTQYF	TGCAGCGCTTCGGAGGGTACGCAGTATTTT
TRBV7-9	-	-	TRBJ1-4	15	CASSLSLPRDEKPFF	TGTGCCAGCAGCTTGTCACTTCCACGCGACGAAAAACCGTTTTTT
TRBV29-1	-	-	TRBJ2-3	16	CSVDDQRAGPGDTQYF	TGCAGCGTTGATGACCAAAGGGCGGGCCCAGGGGATACGCAGTATTTT
TRBV27	-	-	TRBJ1-2	15	CASSLSGGPSYGYTF	TGTGCCAGCAGTTTATCCGGGGGGCCAAGCTATGGCTACACCTTC
TRBV12-3/TRBV12-4	-	-	TRBJ1-2	11	CVSQMEGGYTF	TGTGTCAGCCAGATGGAGGGAGGCTACACCTTC
TRBV10-2	-	-	TRBJ1-1	10	CASSGTRPFF	TGCGCCAGCAGCGGGACTAGGCCTTTCTTT
TRBV20-1	-	few	TRBJ2-4	13	CSARGTGTLIQYF	TGCAGTGCCCGAGGTACCGGGACACTCATTCAGTACTTC
TRBV5-1	TRBD1	-	TRBJ2-1	18	CASSYDTGEYRIRNEQFF	TGCGCCAGCAGCTATGACACAGGGGAGTATCGAATTCGGAATGAGCAGTTCTTC
TRBV5-1	-	-	TRBJ1-2	13	CASSATGGHGYTF	TGTGCCAGCAGCGCCACCGGGGGCCATGGCTACACCTTC
TRBV5-1	-	-	TRBJ1-5	15	CASSQQGSSNRPQHF	TGCGCCAGCAGCCAACAGGGATCGAGCAATCGGCCCCAGCATTTT
TRBV4-1	TRBD1	few	TRBJ2-7	16	CASRLQMGQGSYEQYF	TGCGCCAGCAGACTTCAAATGGGACAGGGCTCCTACGAGCAGTACTTC
TRBV28	-	-	TRBJ2-7	15	CASSLYQMGAYEQYF	TGTGCCAGCAGTTTATACCAGATGGGGGCGTACGAGCAGTACTTC
TRBV5-1	-	few	TRBJ2-1	16	CASSWDSGLSYNEQFF	TGCGCCAGCAGCTGGGACTCGGGGCTCTCCTACAATGAGCAGTTCTTC